This TCR beta chain originates from a study of blood T cell repertoires in COVID-19. Assay used: immunoSEQ multiplex PCR; TCRdb lists only in-frame clones, some missing. The table records 140,000 to 150,000 clones, 80% of them present only once. The CDR3 contains 14 residues. J lost 6 bases, V lost 4 bases, and 3 bases had no gene match. The germline V gene has CDR1 KGHSH and CDR2 LQKENI. Sequencing was done on a sample of peripheral blood. The TCR sequence derives from a man aged 65-85 years who had recovered from COVID-19. The V call is TRBV18, the J call TRBJ2-5, with 12 positions matching TRBD2. CDR3: CASSHGTSGQTQYF. DNA of the CDR3: TGTGCCAGCTCACACGGGACTAGCGGGCAGACCCAGTACTTC. The full variable domain, rest sourced from reference TRBV18 and TRBJ2-5, is NAGVMQNPRHLVRRRGQEARLRCSPMKGHSHVYWYRQLPEEGLKFMVYLQKENIIDESGMPKERFSAEFPKEGPSILRIQQVVRGDSAAYFCASSHGTSGQTQYFGPGTRLLVL.